This TCR beta chain was recovered during a study of cytomegalovirus exposure and HLA in healthy donors. About the research overall: Early released data had tens of millions of unique TCRs, all coming from HLA-typed donors. Study-wide points: Cytomegalovirus association was listed for about 170 TCR beta chains.

PCR employed 60 Vbeta and 13 Jbeta primers. Repertoires were generated with immunoSEQ multiplex PCR, while TCRdb's copy carries only in-frame clones and drops some. Found here are around 74,000 clones, 79% of them singletons; the top ten hold more than 2%. This CDR3 spans 16 amino acids. Trimming removed 2 bases from V and 2 bases from J; junction bases left unmatched: 3. From germline, CDR1 is SGHNT and CDR2 YYREEE (reference sequence). Comments on this clone: Its antigen is as yet unknown.

The source material was PBMCs. This chain links TRBV5-4 with TRBJ2-3; 12 bases line up with TRBD2. This sequence was found in a man younger than 45 in good health and CMV-seronegative. The CDR3 here is CASSFTSGRPTDTQYF. CDR3 nucleotide sequence: TGTGCCAGCAGCTTCACTAGCGGGAGGCCCACAGATACGCAGTATTTT.